One sample yielded the 16 T cell receptor beta chains listed below, sequenced in a study of early T cells in non-severe SARS-CoV-2 infection. One entry per CDR3 protein, called by TCRdb with MiXCR from the 5' RACE reads. The sample holds 55,000 to 70,000 distinct CDR3 sequences, around 4.6% seen once. Specimen: whole blood. The receptors originated from an adult who was a healthcare worker with PCR-confirmed SARS-CoV-2 infection or an uninfected control (not recorded which).

In its sample, this clonotype was seen many times. The chain combines TRBV5-5 with TRBJ2-1; possible D gene TRBD2, 6 bases. This CDR3 spans 13 amino acids. Germline values: CDR1 SGHKS, CDR2 YYEKEE (reference sequence). Between the trimmed V and J ends, which lost 1 base and 9 bases, there was a span of 11 bases. CDR3 amino acids: CASSLTGEGEQFF. The DNA for the CDR3 is TGTGCCAGCAGCTTGACGGGAGAGGGTGAGCAGTTCTTC.

The sample holds many counts of this clonotype. The chain recombines TRBV7-8 with TRBJ2-1; 9 positions agree with TRBD1. The CDR3 contains 15 residues. Germline V CDR1 and CDR2: SGHVS, FQNEAQ. Germline trimming cut 5 bases from V and 8 bases from J; bases unmatched to any gene: 10. The DNA of the CDR3 is TGTGCCAGCAGCCCCCGGGACAGGGTCGATTATGAGCAGTTCTTC. It yields the protein CASSPRDRVDYEQFF.

This sequence joins TRBV19 and TRBJ2-1; D remains ambiguous. CDR1 is LNHDA, CDR2 SQIVND, per germline (reference sequence). The CDR3 sequence is 12 residues long. Between the trimmed V and J ends, which lost 4 bases and 6 bases, there was a span of 7 bases. The CDR3 protein is CASSKNGNEQFF. The CDR3 region has the DNA TGTGCCAGTAGTAAAAACGGCAATGAGCAGTTCTTC.

This clonotype was seen at least ten times. The chain has TRBV14 and TRBJ2-3, with D maybe TRBD2 (6 bases). Per germline, CDR1 SGHDN and CDR2 FVKESK. V dropped 4 bases and J dropped 3 bases, with 11 bases sitting between them. This CDR3 contains 14 residues. CDR3 DNA: TGTGCCAGCAGCCGACTAGTTGCAACAGATACGCAGTATTTT. This translates into CASSRLVATDTQYF. Full variable domain (missing parts from reference TRBV14 and TRBJ2-3): EAGVTQFPSHSVIEKGQTVTLRCDPISGHDNLYWYRRVMGKEIKFLLHFVKESKQDESGMPNNRFLAERTGGTYSTLKVQPAELEDSGVYFCASSRLVATDTQYFGPGTRLTVL.

This clonotype was picked up many times. The V gene is TRBV20-1, the J gene TRBJ2-3, with TRBD1 matching over 11 bases. This CDR3 spans 14 amino acids. Germline-derived CDR1 and CDR2 are DFQATT and SNEGSKA (reference sequence). J gave up 3 bases and V 4 bases, and 3 bases lay outside the gene matches. The CDR3 DNA is TGCAGTGCTAAAGGGACAGGGGGAACAGATACGCAGTATTTT. Amino acids: CSAKGTGGTDTQYF.

This chain links TRBV20-1 with TRBJ2-5; perhaps TRBD1 as D (6 bases). CDR3 length: 14 amino acids. The V end lost 0 bases, the J end lost 5 bases, and 13 bases lay between the germline ends. Germline V CDR1 and CDR2: DFQATT, SNEGSKA (reference sequence). CDR3: CSARDQGGVETQYF. For the CDR3, the DNA is TGCAGTGCTAGAGATCAAGGGGGAGTGGAGACCCAGTACTTC.

The chain combines TRBV6-1 with TRBJ2-2; D is unresolved. Germline V CDR1 and CDR2: MNHNS, SASEGT. CDR3 size: 14 residues. V was pared by 7 bases and J by 0 bases, with 9 bases between. CDR3 nucleotides: TGTGCCAGCAAGTCCTCCGCGAACACCGGGGAGCTGTTTTTT. Translated: CASKSSANTGELFF.

Ten or more counts support this clonotype. The V call is TRBV7-9, the J call TRBJ1-5; D ambiguous. The germline V gene has CDR1 SEHNR and CDR2 FQNEAQ (reference sequence). Trimming left V 3 bases short and J 10 bases short, with 10 bases between. CDR3 size: 12 residues. The CDR3 DNA sequence: TGTGCCAGCAGCTTTTGGGATGGCCCCCAGCATTTT. Protein product: CASSFWDGPQHF. Full variable domain (outside the CDR3, taken from reference TRBV7-9 and TRBJ1-5): DTGVSQNPRHKITKRGQNVTFRCDPISEHNRLYWYRQTLGQGPEFLTYFQNEAQLEKSRLLSDRFSAERPKGSFSTLEIQRTEQGDSAMYLCASSFWDGPQHFGDGTRLSIL.

The chain employs TRBV5-4 and TRBJ2-3; 14 bases align to TRBD2. The V gene's germline CDR1 is SGHNT and CDR2 YYREEE (reference sequence). CDR3 size: 16 residues. With V trimmed by 3 bases and J by 9 bases, 9 bases remained unmatched. DNA for the CDR3: TGTGCCAGCAGCTCCCAGACTAGCGGGGGGGCCGAGACGCAGTATTTT. Residues: CASSSQTSGGAETQYF.

This clonotype came up a few times. The chain links TRBV7-9 to TRBJ2-3; TRBD1 matches 10 bases. The CDR3 runs 16 residues. From germline, CDR1 is SEHNR and CDR2 FQNEAQ (reference sequence). V lost 5 bases to trimming and J lost 5 bases; unmatched junction nucleotides: 10. In DNA, the CDR3 is TGTGCCAGCAGCCACGGACAGGGGGTGGAGGGAGATACGCAGTATTTT. Encoded protein: CASSHGQGVEGDTQYF. Combining the CDR3 with reference TRBV7-9 and TRBJ2-3 gives the whole variable domain DTGVSQNPRHKITKRGQNVTFRCDPISEHNRLYWYRQTLGQGPEFLTYFQNEAQLEKSRLLSDRFSAERPKGSFSTLEIQRTEQGDSAMYLCASSHGQGVEGDTQYFGPGTRLTVL.

This clonotype appeared a few times. The rearrangement uses TRBV29-1 and TRBJ2-3; tentative D call: TRBD1 (5 bases). The V and J ends lost 3 bases and 6 bases respectively, with 16 bases between them. Germline CDR1 SQVTM, CDR2 ANQGSEA. The CDR3 is 14 residues long. The CDR3 region is CSVDFLDQGDTQYF. The CDR3 nucleotides read TGCAGCGTTGATTTTCTAGACCAGGGCGATACGCAGTATTTT.

This clonotype was counted between two and nine times. The V gene is TRBV7-2, the J gene TRBJ1-4, with D possibly TRBD1 on 6 matching bases. V lost 2 bases and J lost 0, with 19 bases in between. This CDR3 contains 19 residues. The germline V gene has CDR1 SGHTA and CDR2 FQGNSA. Here the CDR3 reads CASSLKPWDNRPTNEKLFF. The CDR3 DNA is TGTGCCAGCAGCTTAAAACCTTGGGACAATCGACCAACTAATGAAAAACTGTTTTTT.

In this sample, this clonotype turned up many times. This sequence joins TRBV7-8 and TRBJ2-7; D perhaps matches TRBD2 (6 bases). V lost 4 bases to trimming and J lost 7 bases, with 17 bases between them. Germline CDR1 reads SGHVS; CDR2 reads FQNEAQ. This CDR3 contains 14 residues. CDR3: CASSSVYREREQYF. The CDR3 DNA is TGTGCCAGCAGCTCCGTTTACCGGGAGCGGGAGCAGTACTTC.

This clonotype has at least ten counts. The rearrangement joins TRBV4-1 to TRBJ2-7, with 15 bases identical to TRBD2. The CDR3 runs 19 residues. The trim removed 0 bases at V and 4 bases at J, leaving 10 bases unmatched. From germline, CDR1 is MGHRA and CDR2 YSYEKL. The CDR3 here is CASSQDFLGLAGGDYEQYF. In nucleotides, the CDR3 is TGCGCCAGCAGCCAAGATTTCCTAGGACTAGCGGGAGGGGATTACGAGCAGTACTTC.

Ten or more counts support this clonotype. The chain couples TRBV3-1 to TRBJ2-1, with 11 bases that match TRBD1. Germline lookup yields CDR1 LGHDT and CDR2 YNNKEL (reference sequence). V shed 2 bases and J 5 bases; nucleotides not matched to a gene: 5. The length of the CDR3 is 16 residues. CDR3 amino acids: CASSQTPGQGDNEQFF. In DNA, the CDR3 is TGTGCCAGCAGCCAAACTCCGGGACAGGGGGACAATGAGCAGTTCTTC.

This clonotype showed up many times. The V gene is TRBV29-1, the J gene TRBJ1-1; D not certain. The CDR3 loop spans 11 amino acids. Germline assignment: CDR1 SQVTM and CDR2 ANQGSEA. V lost 7 bases and J lost 1, with 7 bases in between. The CDR3 reads CSGSSNTEAFF. The CDR3, as DNA: TGCAGCGGAAGCTCGAACACTGAAGCTTTCTTT.